These 18 T cell receptor beta chains share one sample of origin, sequenced in a study of T cell repertoires in cytomegalovirus infection. TCRdb reprocessed the reads via MiXCR and lists one record per CDR3 protein. The sample yields roughly 600,000 distinct CDR3 sequences, 20% to 25% seen once. The sample was CD8+ T cells from PBMCs. The source is a human donor in good health (CMV status not recorded). Some clones in this sample may be carry-over from other donors' samples.

Of note for this clonotype: One junction end does not reproduce the germline sequence, and a read error may be involved. This chain links TRBV7-6 with TRBJ2-7; TRBD2 aligns across 7 bases. Germline V lookup: CDR1 SGHVS, CDR2 FNYEAQ. The CDR3 sequence is 13 residues long. CDR3 nucleotide sequence: TGTGTCAGCAGCGTGGGGGGGAACTACGAGCAGTACTTC. The encoded protein is CVSSVGGNYEQYF.

In its sample, this clonotype was seen a few times. The chain employs TRBV6-5 and TRBJ2-1, with TRBD2 matching 11 bases. There are 15 residues in the CDR3. Unmatched junction bases numbered 3, after V lost 0 bases and J lost 8 bases. The germline V gene encodes CDR1 MNHEY and CDR2 SVGAGI. The CDR3 DNA follows: TGTGCCAGCAGTTACTCTAGCGGGGGGGCCGATGAGCAGTTCTTC. Translation: CASSYSSGGADEQFF.

Regarding this clonotype: This clone may be a read error of a much larger clone one base away. The J gene is TRBJ2-2, the V gene TRBV7-6; D is unresolved. This CDR3 has 15 amino acids. The ends were cut back, 7 bases at V and 3 bases at J, with 15 bases in the middle. Per the germline V gene, CDR1 is SGHVS and CDR2 is FNYEAQ. The CDR3 is CASNQKATYTGELFF. The CDR3 bases are TGTGCCAGCAACCAAAAGGCCACCTACACCGGGGAGCTGTTTTTT.

The chain has TRBV25-1 and TRBJ2-4, with 9 bases identical to TRBD1. The V segment lost 4 bases and the J segment 8 bases; nucleotides outside the gene matches: 6. CDR1 and CDR2 from the germline V gene are MGHDK and SYGVNS. The CDR3 is 14 amino acids. The CDR3, as DNA: TGTGCCAGCAGTGGGCCGGGACAGGGTGACATTCAGTACTTC. Amino acids: CASSGPGQGDIQYF.

The chain links TRBV29-1 to TRBJ2-7, with 9 bases that match TRBD2. Trimming removed 4 bases from V and 3 bases from J; junction bases left unmatched: 4. Germline V CDR1 and CDR2: SQVTM, ANQGSEA. CDR3 length: 13 amino acids. The CDR3 here is CSVVDSGGYEQYF. The CDR3 DNA reads as TGCAGCGTTGTTGATAGCGGGGGCTACGAGCAGTACTTC.

This sequence joins TRBV7-9 and TRBJ1-1; D is unresolved. Germline lookup yields CDR1 SEHNR and CDR2 FQNEAQ (reference sequence). V was trimmed by 10 bases and J by 1 base, leaving 10 bases between them. The CDR3 is 12 amino acids. The CDR3 here is CAMREGNTEAFF. The CDR3 nucleotides read TGTGCCATGAGGGAGGGGAACACTGAAGCTTTCTTT.

This clonotype has ten or more counts. In nucleotides, the CDR3 is TGTGCCAGCAGCCCCCGACGGGTTAGCAATCAGCCCCAGCATTTT. This sequence encodes CASSPRRVSNQPQHF. The chain is built from TRBV7-2 and TRBJ1-5; no clear D. Per germline, CDR1 SGHTA and CDR2 FQGNSA. The CDR3 extends over 15 amino acids. V was pared by 5 bases and J by 0 bases, with 11 bases between.

The chain employs TRBV18 and TRBJ2-7; TRBD1 might be the D (6 bases). The germline V gene encodes CDR1 KGHSH and CDR2 LQKENI. The CDR3 contains 19 residues. The CDR3 loop is CASSPSGRGSAQPDYEQYV. CDR3 sequence (DNA): TGCGCCAGCTCACCGAGTGGCAGGGGCTCCGCACAGCCCGACTACGAGCAGTACGTC.

V gene TRBV29-1 combines with J gene TRBJ1-2; no reliable D call. The CDR3 runs 12 residues. Trimming took 4 bases from V and 3 from J, leaving 9 bases between them. Per germline, CDR1 SQVTM and CDR2 ANQGSEA. In nucleotides, the CDR3 is TGCAGCGTTGCGACGGCCCACTATGGCTACACCTTC. This translates into CSVATAHYGYTF.

The chain links TRBV6-5 to TRBJ2-1; no clear D. The CDR3 spans 16 residues. Trimming stripped 4 bases from V and 0 bases from J, with 13 bases between. CDR1 is MNHEY and CDR2 is SVGAGI in the germline V gene. The CDR3 DNA reads TGTGCCAGCAGTTTCTCTCGGGCTCGCTCCTACAATGAGCAGTTCTTC. Its protein is CASSFSRARSYNEQFF.

V usage is TRBV10-2 and J usage is TRBJ2-1, with D perhaps matching TRBD1 (6 bases). Trimming stripped 8 bases from V and 0 bases from J, with 14 bases between. The CDR3 sequence is 15 residues long. Germline CDR1 WSHSY, CDR2 SAAADI. CDR3 sequence: CASLSQGGSYNEQFF. The CDR3 nucleotides are TGCGCCAGCCTTAGTCAAGGGGGCTCCTACAATGAGCAGTTCTTC.

This clonotype was counted only a few times. V usage is TRBV28 and J usage is TRBJ2-3; TRBD2 aligns across 8 bases. Looked up from germline, CDR1 is MDHEN and CDR2 is SYDVKM. Germline trimming cut 5 bases from V and 6 bases from J; bases unmatched to any gene: 16. The CDR3 contains 17 residues. CDR3: CASSPRGAGATEDTQYF. The DNA of the CDR3 is TGTGCCAGCAGTCCCCGGGGAGCGGGGGCGACTGAGGATACGCAGTATTTT.

This sequence joins TRBV12-3 or TRBV12-4 and TRBJ1-5; weak D call: TRBD1 (6 bases). The CDR3 contains 13 residues. Trimming removed 7 bases from V and 5 bases from J, with 12 bases in between. The CDR3 reads CASNHRVDQPQHF. DNA of the CDR3: TGTGCCAGCAATCACAGGGTGGATCAGCCCCAGCATTTT.

With respect to this clonotype: At one end, the junction sequence differs from germline, possibly due to a read error. The chain links TRBV7-4 to TRBJ2-5; D is unresolved. The germline CDR1 and CDR2 sequences are SGHVT and SQSDAQ. The CDR3 contains 13 residues. The CDR3 spells CACSQALQETQYF. The CDR3 DNA follows: TGTGCCTGCAGCCAGGCGCTCCAAGAGACCCAGTACTTC.

The sample holds many counts of this clonotype. This chain links TRBV5-4 with TRBJ1-6; 8 bases agree with TRBD1. The CDR3 is 16 residues long. The V gene end was trimmed by 4 bases and the J gene end by 0 bases; junction bases not matched to a gene: 3. Germline CDR1 is SGHNT and CDR2 is YYREEE (reference sequence). CDR3 sequence (DNA): TGTGCCAGCAGCCGGACAGGGAACTCCTATAATTCACCCCTCCACTTT. Encoded protein: CASSRTGNSYNSPLHF.

This clonotype has a count of ten or more. The chain has TRBV7-6 and TRBJ2-7, with unresolved D. Trimming removed 0 bases at V and 0 bases at J, with 6 bases between. Germline V CDR1 and CDR2: SGHVS, FNYEAQ. This CDR3 has 14 residues. The CDR3 DNA reads TGTGCCAGCAGCTTAGCCGTAAGCTCCTACGAGCAGTACTTC. Protein product: CASSLAVSSYEQYF.

The genes are TRBV14 and TRBJ2-1; D may be TRBD2 (6 bases). V shed 0 bases and J shed 7 bases, with 22 bases lying between them. The V gene's germline CDR1 is SGHDN and CDR2 FVKESK. The CDR3 has 18 residues. The CDR3 reads CASSQDPGSGVWENEQFF. DNA of the CDR3: TGTGCCAGCAGCCAAGATCCCGGATCGGGGGTTTGGGAGAATGAGCAGTTCTTC.

The chain has TRBV19 and TRBJ2-1; D is possibly TRBD1 or TRBD2 (6 bases each). Trimming took off 6 bases at V and 1 base at J, with 10 bases between the two ends. Germline V gives CDR1 LNHDA, CDR2 SQIVND (reference sequence). The CDR3 has 14 residues. The CDR3 loop is CASRGGESYNEQFF. Written as DNA, the CDR3 is TGTGCCAGTAGGGGGGGCGAATCCTACAATGAGCAGTTCTTC. The full variable domain, its missing parts supplied by reference TRBV19 and TRBJ2-1, is DGGITQSPKYLFRKEGQNVTLSCEQNLNHDAMYWYRQDPGQGLRLIYYSQIVNDFQKGDIAEGYSVSREKKESFPLTVTSAQKNPTAFYLCASRGGESYNEQFFGPGTRLTVL.